This is a list of T cell receptor beta chains from one sample in a study of graft-versus-host responses after intestinal transplantation. Clones were read by immunoSEQ multiplex PCR, and TCRdb kept only the in-frame ones, dropping some. The sample includes roughly 110,000 clones, about 92% of them seen just once. No antigen is known for these receptors. The specimen comprised unstimulated CD4+ T cells sorted from spleen or lymph node cells, sampled before transplant. The receptors stem from a human donor who was the organ donor for an intestinal transplant. Each CDR3 is given with its conserved first and last residue. The D gene is left open where the match is weak. The size of a clone is reported for some rows only, either as once, few or many, or as a class for expanded clones.

cdr3_aa	cdr3_nt	v_call	clone_size	j_call	d_call
CASSIAVTDTQYF	TGTGCCAGTAGTATAGCGGTCACAGATACGCAGTATTTT	TRBV19	.	TRBJ2-3	.
CASSLVGYGQPQHF	TGTGCCAGCAGCTTAGTAGGGTATGGTCAGCCCCAGCATTTT	TRBV7-2	.	TRBJ1-5	.
CSVQESSGSAIYF	TGCAGCGTTCAGGAGAGCTCTGGAAGCGCCATATATTTT	TRBV29-1	.	TRBJ1-3	.
CSVRSPYRGGEQFF	TGCAGCGTGCGCTCCCCCTATCGCGGGGGTGAGCAGTTCTTC	TRBV29-1	.	TRBJ2-1	TRBD2
CASTSGGETQYF	TGTGCCTCGACTAGCGGAGGGGAGACCCAGTACTTC	TRBV30	.	TRBJ2-5	TRBD2
CAWSWGPGLGTEAFF	TGTGCCTGGAGTTGGGGACCGGGGTTGGGCACTGAAGCTTTCTTT	TRBV30	.	TRBJ1-1	.
CASTRTENTEAFF	TGTGCCAGTACGAGGACAGAGAACACTGAAGCTTTCTTT	TRBV19	.	TRBJ1-1	.
CASSLGHRGGETQYF	TGTGCCAGCAGCTTGGGTCACAGGGGTGGGGAGACCCAGTACTTC	TRBV5-6	.	TRBJ2-5	TRBD1
CASSQTGGDINEQFF	TGCGCCAGCAGCCAGACAGGGGGGGATATCAATGAGCAGTTCTTC	TRBV4-1	once	TRBJ2-1	TRBD1
CASRKGADGQPQHF	TGTGCCAGCAGGAAGGGGGCAGATGGGCAGCCCCAGCATTTT	TRBV6-5	.	TRBJ1-5	TRBD1
CASSLATGGTYEQYF	TGTGCTAGCAGCTTAGCCACAGGGGGTACGTACGAGCAGTACTTC	TRBV7-7	.	TRBJ2-7	TRBD1
CASSRQGLNTIYF	TGTGCCAGCAGCAGACAGGGTTTGAACACCATATATTTT	TRBV28	once	TRBJ1-3	TRBD1
CASSLSGEGNQPQHF	TGTGCCAGCAGCTTGTCCGGGGAGGGCAATCAGCCCCAGCATTTT	TRBV5-5	.	TRBJ1-5	.
CASSLVSSGETQYF	TGTGCCAGCAGCTTGGTTAGTTCCGGGGAGACCCAGTACTTC	TRBV5-6	.	TRBJ2-5	.
CASSLDSTDTQYF	TGTGCCAGCAGCCTGGACAGCACAGATACGCAGTATTTT	TRBV5-4	.	TRBJ2-3	.
CASSLVGGMNTEAFF	TGCGCCAGCAGCTTGGTTGGGGGAATGAACACTGAAGCTTTCTTT	TRBV5-1	.	TRBJ1-1	.
CASSPTTGIGEKLFF	TGTGCCAGCAGCCCTACGACAGGGATAGGTGAAAAACTGTTTTTT	TRBV5-5	.	TRBJ1-4	TRBD1
CASTGGRLAGVWDTQYF	TGTGCCAGCACCGGCGGCCGGCTAGCGGGAGTGTGGGATACGCAGTATTTT	TRBV7-3	.	TRBJ2-3	TRBD2
CASSFELNRDTQYF	TGTGCCAGCAGCTTCGAACTAAACCGGGACACCCAGTACTTC	TRBV11-1	.	TRBJ2-5	.
CASSGASGPLRNEQFF	TGTGCCAGCAGTGGGGCTAGCGGACCTCTGAGGAATGAGCAGTTCTTC	TRBV2	.	TRBJ2-1	TRBD2
CSVMNPLGQGGTDTQYF	TGCAGCGTGATGAACCCTTTGGGACAGGGGGGCACAGATACGCAGTATTTT	TRBV29-1	.	TRBJ2-3	TRBD1
CASSPAGDNEKLFF	TGTGCCAGCAGTCCTGCAGGAGATAATGAAAAACTGTTTTTT	TRBV28	.	TRBJ1-4	.
CSVEGRGKTRGNTEAFF	TGCAGCGTTGAGGGCAGGGGAAAAACTAGAGGGAACACTGAAGCTTTCTTT	TRBV29-1	.	TRBJ1-1	.
CASSLSAGGEDTQYF	TGTGCCAGCAGTTTGTCAGCGGGAGGGGAGGATACGCAGTATTTT	TRBV27	.	TRBJ2-3	TRBD2